This entry features one T cell receptor (beta chain) sequence. What it recognizes is unknown. The data were obtained in a study of T cell responses to AZD1222 COVID-19 vaccine. General study findings and limits: Reportedly, nearly half of unique spike TCRs recognized epitopes outside B.1.351/B.1.1.7 mutations.

Profiled with immunoSEQ multiplex PCR; TCRdb holds only in-frame clones, not every one. The table has 140,000 to 150,000 clones, 85% to 95% seen once. The CDR3 runs 11 residues. Trimming pared 2 bases from V and 4 bases from J, leaving 0 bases between. The chain employs TRBV12-3 or TRBV12-4 and TRBJ1-5; no definite D call. Sequenced material: peripheral blood, taken on day 0 of AZD1222 vaccination. The TCR comes from an adult in good health. DNA for the CDR3: TGTGCCAGCAGTTTAAATCAGCCCCAGCATTTT. Residues: CASSLNQPQHF.